The present entry profiles one T cell receptor (beta chain) with its context. Its antigen remains unidentified. This sample was included in a study of shared clonotypes between healthy human individuals. Overall study results and limits: Estimated richness was generally greater in naive than memory subsets. A small donor pool kept down the genetic and exposure-history diversity that was represented. It was only blood that was sampled, and tissue repertoires likely differ.

Some clones are missing from TCRdb's copy, which holds only in-frame ones; the method was immunoSEQ multiplex PCR. The sample has hundreds of thousands of clones; 98% are singletons. Naive CD8 cells lacked CD45RO, underwent positive selection for CCR7 and left out terminally differentiated effector memory CD45RA+ cells. The receptor was derived from a man aged 25 to 40 in good health. What was sequenced was naive CD8+ T cells sorted from blood.

CDR3 nucleotide sequence: TGTGCCAGTAGTATCCCTGGACTAGCGGGAGGGCCAGGGGGAGAGACCCAGTACTTC. It codes for CASSIPGLAGGPGGETQYF. The gene calls are TRBV19 and TRBJ2-5; TRBD2 aligns across 15 bases. The CDR3 has 19 amino acids. CDR1 is LNHDA, CDR2 SQIVND, per germline (reference sequence). Losses at the gene ends were 3 bases for V and 4 bases for J; bases not matched to a gene: 12.